The rows below give T cell receptor beta chains drawn from one sample of a study of blood T cells in healthy people across ages. TCRdb reprocessed the 5' RACE reads via MiXCR and lists one record per CDR3 protein. The sample comprises 1.8 million or so distinct CDR3 sequences, around 40% of which are singletons, and more than 20% rests with the top ten. The sample comprised blood. Receptors originate from a human donor in good health. Each CDR3 is given with its conserved first and last residue.

j_gene: TRBJ2-7
v_gene: TRBV9
CDR3aa: CASSAGGTGYEQYF

j_gene: TRBJ1-2
v_gene: TRBV20-1
CDR3aa: CSARSSRQANYGYTF

j_gene: TRBJ1-4
v_gene: TRBV20-1
CDR3aa: CSARSTIHEKLFF

j_gene: TRBJ1-5
v_gene: TRBV5-1
CDR3aa: CASSLEGTNLHF

j_gene: TRBJ2-5
v_gene: TRBV20-1
CDR3aa: CSAIDGGETQYF

j_gene: TRBJ2-7
v_gene: TRBV5-1
CDR3aa: CASSPGTQTYEQYF

j_gene: TRBJ2-5
v_gene: TRBV7-2
CDR3aa: CASSSGTRAETQYF

j_gene: TRBJ2-1
v_gene: TRBV6-5
CDR3aa: CASSSLGTYNEQFF

j_gene: TRBJ2-7
v_gene: TRBV5-1
CDR3aa: CASSLRTSGTRSYEQYF

j_gene: TRBJ2-1
v_gene: TRBV3-1
CDR3aa: CASSQAGTRSNEQFF

j_gene: TRBJ2-1
v_gene: TRBV4-2
CDR3aa: CASSHVGLALGNEQFF

j_gene: TRBJ2-5
v_gene: TRBV24-1
CDR3aa: CATSDWAGGETQYF

j_gene: TRBJ1-2
v_gene: TRBV18
CDR3aa: CASSPGTPGQGHHGYTF

j_gene: TRBJ2-3
v_gene: TRBV3-1
CDR3aa: CASSPRGVPPDTQYF

j_gene: TRBJ2-1
v_gene: TRBV7-3
CDR3aa: CASSSQLGWEQFF

j_gene: TRBJ1-2
v_gene: TRBV12-3/TRBV12-4
CDR3aa: CASSLNQHPYGYTF